One and the same sample provided the 7 T cell receptor beta chains below, sequenced in a study of T cell repertoires in cytomegalovirus infection. Their target antigens are unknown. MiXCR, run by TCRdb on the reads, gives a single entry per CDR3 protein. The repertoire holds roughly 500,000 distinct CDR3 sequences, with about 33% as singletons. The sequencing used cultured PBMCs, collected from culture after CMV antigen stimulation. These receptor sequences come from a human donor in good health (CMV status not recorded). Some clones in this sample may be carry-over from other donors' samples.

This clonotype was seen a handful of times. The rearrangement uses TRBV27 and TRBJ2-7; 8 bases fit TRBD1. From germline, CDR1 is MNHEY and CDR2 SMNVEV (reference sequence). This CDR3 is built from 15 residues. V shed 4 bases, J shed 2 bases, and the junction held 7 bases outside the gene matches. This chain's CDR3 is CASSYGTGATYEQYF. The DNA of the CDR3 is TGTGCCAGCAGTTACGGGACAGGCGCTACCTACGAGCAGTACTTC.

The rearrangement joins TRBV29-1 to TRBJ2-1; a weak D match, TRBD2 (5 bases). Germline CDR1 reads SQVTM; CDR2 reads ANQGSEA. The length of the CDR3 is 15 residues. Trimming removed 7 bases at V and 0 bases at J, with 16 bases between. CDR3 sequence reads: CSGRTLGASYNEQFF. CDR3 DNA sequence: TGCAGCGGCCGTACCTTGGGAGCCTCCTACAATGAGCAGTTCTTC.

This clonotype showed up just a few times. J is TRBJ2-7 and V is TRBV7-6; D is undetermined. V was shortened by 0 bases and J by 7 bases, with 19 bases between the two germline ends. From germline, CDR1 is SGHVS and CDR2 FNYEAQ. The CDR3 is 16 residues long. In DNA form, the CDR3 reads TGTGCCAGCAGCTTAGCTTCCACCGAACCTTATCGGGAGCAGTACTTC. Protein: CASSLASTEPYREQYF.

The rearrangement uses TRBV28 and TRBJ2-7; D might be TRBD1 (6 bases). V was clipped by 9 bases and J by 3 bases, with 12 bases between them. The CDR3 is 12 residues long. The V gene's germline CDR1 is MDHEN and CDR2 SYDVKM. CDR3 DNA sequence: TGTGCCAGTACGGCACAGGGCTACGAGCAGTACTTC. This sequence encodes CASTAQGYEQYF.

The chain recombines TRBV5-5 with TRBJ1-3, with 7 bases fitting TRBD1. The germline CDR1 and CDR2 sequences are SGHKS and YYEKEE (reference sequence). This CDR3 is built from 17 residues. V shed 4 bases, J shed 4 bases, and the junction held 14 bases outside the gene matches. CDR3 sequence reads: CASSPTPGGQTGNTIYF. For the CDR3, the DNA is TGTGCCAGCAGCCCAACCCCGGGGGGACAGACGGGAAACACCATATATTTT.

The V call is TRBV28, the J call TRBJ2-6; the match to TRBD1 covers 8 bases. The trim removed 6 bases at V and 2 bases at J, leaving 6 bases unmatched. Germline V gene data show CDR1 as MDHEN and CDR2 as SYDVKM. This CDR3 region has 16 residues. The DNA for the CDR3 is TGTGCCAGCAGGACCAGGGGGCAGACTGGGGCCAACGTCCTGACTTTC. It is translated as CASRTRGQTGANVLTF.

This clonotype has more than one count but fewer than ten. The chain couples TRBV28 to TRBJ2-1, with TRBD2 matching 8 bases. There are 18 residues in the CDR3. Germline V lookup: CDR1 MDHEN, CDR2 SYDVKM. V trimming: 3 bases; J trimming: 0 bases; junction bases outside the gene matches: 10. The CDR3 DNA sequence: TGTGCCAGCAGTTTGGCGGGAGGTACTTTGAGCTCCTACAATGAGCAGTTCTTC. Protein sequence: CASSLAGGTLSSYNEQFF.